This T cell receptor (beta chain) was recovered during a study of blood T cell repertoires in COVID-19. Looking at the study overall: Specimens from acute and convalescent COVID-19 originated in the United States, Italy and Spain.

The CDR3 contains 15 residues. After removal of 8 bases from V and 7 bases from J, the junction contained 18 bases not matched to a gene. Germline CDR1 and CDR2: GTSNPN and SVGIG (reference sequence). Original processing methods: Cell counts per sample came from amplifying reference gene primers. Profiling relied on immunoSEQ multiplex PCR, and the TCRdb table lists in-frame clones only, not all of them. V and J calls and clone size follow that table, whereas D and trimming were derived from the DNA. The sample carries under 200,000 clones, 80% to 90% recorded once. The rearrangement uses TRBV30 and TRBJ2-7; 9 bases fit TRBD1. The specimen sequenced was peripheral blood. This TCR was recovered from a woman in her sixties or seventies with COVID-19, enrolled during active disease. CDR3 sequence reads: CAQREAIQGAGEQYF. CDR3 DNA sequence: TGTGCCCAACGAGAAGCGATACAGGGGGCAGGGGAGCAGTACTTC.